In its sample, the clone carrying this T cell receptor beta chain was seen many times. Antigen: not known. The germline V gene encodes CDR1 LGHNA and CDR2 YSLEER. CDR3 length: 15 amino acids. The ends lost 0 bases at V and 1 base at J; junction bases unmatched: 1. This entry is derived from a study of T-cell memory formation after mild COVID-19. Findings of the study overall: Some clones that responded turned up in pre-infection memory, which suggests that cross-reactive memory joined in.

TCRdb reprocessed the 5' RACE reads with MiXCR, giving one entry per CDR3 protein. The sample has 5,600 or so distinct CDR3 sequences, 20% seen once. Specimen: PBMCs or a T cell subset sorted from them (not recorded which). The sequence was obtained from an adult woman who had mild COVID-19 (a few samples of this study predate the infection). Cell type and time point are not known. The V and J genes are TRBV4-3 and TRBJ2-5; the match to TRBD2 covers 8 bases. The CDR3 sequence is CASSQDGTSQETQYF. The DNA of the CDR3 is TGCGCCAGCAGCCAAGATGGGACTAGCCAAGAGACCCAGTACTTC.